A selection of T cell receptor beta chains follows, all from one sample in a study of cytomegalovirus exposure and HLA in healthy donors. Only in-frame clones appear in the TCRdb table, and some are missing; sequencing was by immunoSEQ multiplex PCR. The sample has approximately 110,000 clones, roughly 80% seen once. Sequencing input: PBMCs. The receptors originated from a female donor in good health and CMV-seropositive. The CDR3 runs from the conserved cysteine through the conserved F or W. A D gene is named only where the DNA matches it firmly. Clone size, where shown, is once, few, many, or a class for clones that have expanded.

TRBJ1-2 once TRBV5-1 TRBD1 TGCGCCAGCAGCATCACCGGGACAGGGGGCAGATACTATGGCTACACCTTC CASSITGTGGRYYGYTF
TRBJ2-7 . TRBV5-6 . TGTGCCAGCAGCTTGTGGTCGGCCTACGAGCAGTACTTC CASSLWSAYEQYF
TRBJ1-3 once TRBV7-2 . TGTGCCAGCAGCAAGGACAGCAACTCTGGAAACACCATATATTTT CASSKDSNSGNTIYF
TRBJ1-1 . TRBV5-1 . TGCGCCAGCAGCAGTTCCAGGGGACTGAACACTGAAGCTTTCTTT CASSSSRGLNTEAFF
TRBJ1-1 . TRBV28 TRBD1 TGTGCCAGCAGTTTATGGGGACAGGGCAGGGGGAACACTGAAGCTTTCTTT CASSLWGQGRGNTEAFF
TRBJ1-1 . TRBV7-9 . TGTGCCACCCCAGGACTGACGCCTGAAGCTTTCTTT CATPGLTPEAFF
TRBJ2-7 . TRBV6-5 TRBD2 TGCGCCAGCAGTCGGACTAGCGGAGGTACCTACGAGCAGTACTTC CASSRTSGGTYEQYF
TRBJ2-2 . TRBV30 . TGTGCCTGGACAGGGTATACTACCGGGGAGCTGTTTTTT CAWTGYTTGELFF
TRBJ2-2 once TRBV9 TRBD2 TGTGCCAGCAGCAGCGGGGGGGCTTTGGCCGGGGAGCTGTTTTTT CASSSGGALAGELFF
TRBJ2-1 . TRBV7-6 . TGTGCCAGCAGCTTAGTTGCGGGCTCCTACAATGAGCAGTTCTTC CASSLVAGSYNEQFF